Presented here are 25 T cell receptor beta chains from one specimen sequenced in a study of shared clonotypes between healthy human individuals. The table came from immunoSEQ multiplex PCR; TCRdb's copy has only in-frame clones and leaves some out. The sample shows a few hundred thousand clones, about 74% of them seen only once. Sequenced material: memory CD4+ T cells sorted from blood. Stated subset: CD45RA-negative fraction. These TCRs come from a man under 40 in good health.

Many counts were recorded for this clone. The chain uses TRBV28 and TRBJ2-5; D perhaps matches TRBD1 (6 bases). Germline V gives CDR1 MDHEN, CDR2 SYDVKM. CDR3 length: 15 residues. V was pared by 3 bases and J by 4 bases, with 15 bases between. The DNA of the CDR3 is TGTGCCAGCAGTTTTTCTAAAGGGGGACGAGAGACCCAGTACTTC. Protein product: CASSFSKGGRETQYF.

This chain connects TRBV2 to TRBJ2-7; D ambiguous. V shed 6 bases and J shed 4 bases, with 10 bases lying between them. The CDR3 is 12 amino acids. From germline, CDR1 is SNHLY and CDR2 FYNNEI. The CDR3: CASRNHGYEQYF. The CDR3 nucleotides are TGTGCCAGCAGGAACCACGGGTACGAGCAGTACTTC.

This clone has a single count. The V and J genes are TRBV6-5 and TRBJ2-1; 8 bases line up with TRBD2. Germline loops: CDR1 MNHEY, CDR2 SVGAGI. CDR3 length equals 13 residues. V trimming: 5 bases; J trimming: 13 bases; junction bases outside the gene matches: 10. CDR3 DNA: TGTGCCAGCAGTGCCACCTTCGCGGGAGGTCAGTTCTTC. Protein sequence: CASSATFAGGQFF.

The CDR3 here is CASMTSTDTQYF. The CDR3 coding sequence is TGTGCCAGTATGACTAGCACAGATACGCAGTATTTT. The chain uses TRBV28 and TRBJ2-3; D uncertain. CDR1 is MDHEN, CDR2 SYDVKM, per germline. The CDR3 is 12 amino acids. The germline V and J ends were trimmed by 9 bases and 0 bases, with 7 bases remaining between them.

The J gene is TRBJ2-1, the V gene TRBV27; 12 nucleotides agree with TRBD2. Losses at the gene ends were 5 bases for V and 6 bases for J; bases not matched to a gene: 5. Germline loops: CDR1 MNHEY, CDR2 SMNVEV (reference sequence). There are 15 residues in the CDR3. The CDR3 region is CASSPGLAGINEQFF. CDR3 in DNA: TGTGCCAGCAGTCCGGGACTAGCGGGCATCAATGAGCAGTTCTTC.

In the case of this clone: The same CDR3 can be traced to other DNA sequences in this sample. V and J are TRBV18 and TRBJ2-7, with unresolved D. Germline CDR1 and CDR2: KGHSH and LQKENI. Trimming cost V 3 bases and J 1 base, with 4 bases left between them. This CDR3 comprises 12 residues. The CDR3 spells CASSPESYEQYF. The CDR3 coding sequence is TGTGCCAGCTCACCTGAGTCCTACGAGCAGTACTTC.

J is TRBJ2-1 and V is TRBV10-3, with 10 bases that match TRBD2. This CDR3 is built from 16 residues. The junction had 3 bases not matched to a gene; V was cut back by 2 bases and J by 2 bases. In germline, CDR1 is ENHRY, CDR2 SYGVKD. CDR3 coding DNA: TGTGCCATCAGTGAGCAGGGACTAGCGACCTACAATGAGCAGTTCTTC. Translation: CAISEQGLATYNEQFF.

The chain uses TRBV6-1 and TRBJ1-5, with unresolved D. The length of the CDR3 is 14 residues. Germline CDR1 is MNHNS and CDR2 is SASEGT. V lost 8 bases, J lost 5 bases, and 16 bases lay in between. The CDR3 DNA reads TGTGCCAGCTCACCCGTGGGTTTCGATCAGCCCCAGCATTTT. Amino acid sequence: CASSPVGFDQPQHF.

J is TRBJ1-2 and V is TRBV7-9, with D maybe TRBD1 (6 bases). Germline CDR1 and CDR2: SEHNR and FQNEAQ (reference sequence). V gave up 1 base and J gave up 4 bases, with 10 bases separating them. CDR3 length: 14 amino acids. The CDR3 nucleotides read TGTGCCAGCAGCTTAGACAGGGTTCCCTATGGCTACACCTTC. It codes for CASSLDRVPYGYTF.

Comments on this clone: Other DNA sequences within the sample encode an identical CDR3. In nucleotides, the CDR3 is TGTGCCAGCAGTAGAGGTACTAATGAAAAACTGTTTTTT. Translating gives CASSRGTNEKLFF. The chain employs TRBV6-1 and TRBJ1-4; no reliable D call. Germline V CDR1 and CDR2: MNHNS, SASEGT. V was shortened by 5 bases and J by 2 bases, with 6 bases between the two germline ends. CDR3 length: 13 residues.

The chain has TRBV7-2 and TRBJ2-7, with D unclear. Looked up from germline, CDR1 is SGHTA and CDR2 is FQGNSA. This CDR3 is 14 amino acids long. V was trimmed by 3 bases and J by 0 bases, leaving 9 bases between them. The CDR3 loop is CASSFSGSSYEQYF. The CDR3 nucleotides are TGTGCCAGCAGCTTTAGTGGTAGCTCCTACGAGCAGTACTTC.

The chain combines TRBV2 with TRBJ1-5; a possible D gene is TRBD1 (5 bases). The V end was cut by 8 bases, the J end by 4 bases, with 15 bases between. This CDR3 comprises 14 residues. The germline CDR1 and CDR2 sequences are SNHLY and FYNNEI. CDR3 DNA: TGTGCCAGCGGCAGGGTTTCGGCGAATCAGCCCCAGCATTTT. As protein: CASGRVSANQPQHF.

This chain connects TRBV2 to TRBJ2-6; the D call may be TRBD1 or TRBD2 (7 bases each). Germline V CDR1 and CDR2: SNHLY, FYNNEI. V gave up 2 bases and J gave up 1 base, with 15 bases separating them. This CDR3 contains 18 residues. The CDR3 region has the DNA TGTGCCAGCAGTGAATGGTCAGGGGGGGCTTCTGGGGCCAACGTCCTGACTTTC. As protein: CASSEWSGGASGANVLTF.

The V and J genes are TRBV5-4 and TRBJ2-1; tentatively, D is TRBD2 (5 bases). CDR1 is SGHNT, CDR2 YYREEE, per germline (reference sequence). The CDR3 contains 13 residues. The V and J ends lost 4 bases and 5 bases respectively, with 10 bases between them. The CDR3 spells CASSPGGHNEQFF. DNA of the CDR3: TGTGCCAGCAGCCCGGGCGGGCACAATGAGCAGTTCTTC.

This clone showed up just once. The J gene is TRBJ1-1, the V gene TRBV2; maybe TRBD1 (6 bases). V lost 6 bases, J lost 5 bases, and 13 bases lay in between. The CDR3 has 13 amino acids. The V gene's germline CDR1 is SNHLY and CDR2 FYNNEI. The CDR3 loop is CASSVQGWTEAFF. DNA for the CDR3: TGTGCCAGCAGCGTACAGGGTTGGACTGAAGCTTTCTTT.

The CDR3 nucleotides read TGCGCCAGCAGCTTGGATGGAGGGGCTGGCTACACCTTC. It encodes CASSLDGGAGYTF. The gene calls are TRBV5-1 and TRBJ1-2; D is possibly TRBD1 (5 bases). The V end lost 0 bases, the J end lost 7 bases, and 10 bases lay between the germline ends. The germline V gene encodes CDR1 SGHRS and CDR2 YFSETQ. There are 13 residues in the CDR3.

The chain uses TRBV29-1 and TRBJ2-7; D might be TRBD2 (6 bases). This CDR3 is built from 13 residues. Germline-derived CDR1 and CDR2 are SQVTM and ANQGSEA. V was pared by 2 bases and J by 0 bases, with 8 bases between. The CDR3 bases are TGCAGCGTTGAAATAGCGGCCTCCTACGAGCAGTACTTC. It specifies CSVEIAASYEQYF.

The rearrangement joins TRBV11-2 to TRBJ2-1; TRBD2 matches at 11 bases. V trimming: 5 bases; J trimming: 2 bases; junction bases outside the gene matches: 8. The CDR3 is made up of 17 amino acids. Germline V CDR1 and CDR2: SGHAT, FQNNGV. DNA for the CDR3: TGTGCCAGCAGCCCAGGGACTAGCGGAGGAACCTACAATGAGCAGTTCTTC. It specifies CASSPGTSGGTYNEQFF.

This clone came up many times. V and J are TRBV2 and TRBJ1-1; D gene unclear. This CDR3 spans 14 amino acids. The germline CDR1 and CDR2 sequences are SNHLY and FYNNEI. V was cut by 4 bases and J by 3 bases, with 12 bases left in between. DNA of the CDR3: TGTGCCAGCAGTGTTGAGGGAGGTGACACTGAAGCTTTCTTT. Translating gives CASSVEGGDTEAFF.

The chain joins TRBV5-1 to TRBJ1-1; D call uncertain. CDR3 length equals 15 residues. Deletions cut 0 bases from V and 2 bases from J, with 11 bases between. Per germline, CDR1 SGHRS and CDR2 YFSETQ. The CDR3 loop reads CASSLEGGINTEAFF. The CDR3 nucleotides are TGCGCCAGCAGCTTGGAGGGAGGGATTAACACTGAAGCTTTCTTT.

The chain recombines TRBV15 with TRBJ2-3, with 8 positions matching TRBD2. CDR1 is LNHNV, CDR2 YYDKDF, per germline (reference sequence). J gave up 2 bases and V 0 bases, and 10 bases lay outside the gene matches. CDR3 length: 18 residues. The CDR3 coding sequence is TGTGCCACCAGCAGAGAACCAAGCGGGAGCTCCCCCACAGATACGCAGTATTTT. Translation: CATSREPSGSSPTDTQYF.

The rearrangement uses TRBV9 and TRBJ2-1; 11 bases match TRBD2. This CDR3 is built from 17 residues. V dropped 4 bases and J dropped 0; count of bases not matched to a gene: 6. CDR1 is SGDLS, CDR2 YYNGEE, per germline. The CDR3 reads CASSPRTSGFSYNEQFF. DNA of the CDR3: TGTGCCAGCAGCCCCCGGACTAGCGGGTTCTCCTACAATGAGCAGTTCTTC.

This clone occurred a few times. The rearrangement joins TRBV14 to TRBJ2-6; a weak D match, TRBD2 (6 bases). V dropped 9 bases and J dropped 4 bases, with 16 bases sitting between them. This CDR3 has 15 residues. CDR1 is SGHDN and CDR2 is FVKESK in the germline V gene. CDR3 nucleotide sequence: TGTGCCAGTCACCAGGGCGGGGTCGGGGCCAACGTCCTGACTTTC. It yields the protein CASHQGGVGANVLTF.

This clone was counted a few times. The gene calls are TRBV7-2 and TRBJ1-5, with TRBD1 matching over 7 bases. This CDR3 comprises 15 residues. V was clipped by 1 base and J by 3 bases; unmatched bases: 3. Germline V CDR1 and CDR2: SGHTA, FQGNSA. CDR3: CASSLETGYNQPQHF. For the CDR3, the DNA is TGTGCCAGCAGCTTAGAGACAGGGTACAATCAGCCCCAGCATTTT.

The V and J genes are TRBV28 and TRBJ2-7; 9 bases match TRBD1. J lost 3 bases, V lost 5 bases, and 20 bases had no gene match. There are 19 residues in the CDR3. The germline CDR1 and CDR2 sequences are MDHEN and SYDVKM. Written as DNA, the CDR3 is TGTGCCAGCAGTCCGGGACAGGGCTCTGTTTCATCCAATTACTACGAGCAGTACTTC. It is translated as CASSPGQGSVSSNYYEQYF.